A selection of T cell receptor beta chains follows, all from one sample in a study of cytomegalovirus exposure and HLA in healthy donors. Method: immunoSEQ multiplex PCR; TCRdb's copy keeps in-frame clones and lacks some. The data contain about 100,000 clones, about 74% of them seen just once; the ten biggest clones take up around 4.8%. Sequences were obtained from PBMCs. The receptors here all came from a woman younger than 30 in good health and CMV-seropositive. Each CDR3 is given with its conserved first and last residue. D genes are given only for firm matches. Only some rows state a clone size, as once, few, many or a class for expanded clones.

v_call	d_call	clone_size	j_call	cdr3_aa	cdr3_nt
TRBV4-1	-	-	TRBJ2-5	CASSLERAQETQYF	TGCGCCAGCAGCCTAGAGCGGGCCCAAGAGACCCAGTACTTC
TRBV11-2	-	-	TRBJ2-7	CASGSRDTPYEQYF	TGTGCCAGCGGATCCCGGGACACGCCCTACGAGCAGTACTTC
TRBV4-1	-	-	TRBJ2-5	CASSQRQTQETQYF	TGCGCCAGCAGCCAACGACAGACACAAGAGACCCAGTACTTC
TRBV14	TRBD2	-	TRBJ2-1	CASKFSGRGNEQFF	TGTGCCAGCAAGTTTAGCGGGAGAGGTAATGAGCAGTTCTTC
TRBV10-3	TRBD2	few	TRBJ2-5	CAIAGTSGGTTETQYF	TGTGCCATCGCCGGGACTAGCGGGGGGACGACGGAGACCCAGTACTTC
TRBV4-1	-	-	TRBJ1-3	CASSQRAGTGNTIYF	TGCGCCAGCAGCCAAAGGGCAGGGACTGGAAACACCATATATTTT
TRBV27	-	-	TRBJ2-1	CASSGGDNYNEQFF	TGTGCCAGCAGTGGGGGGGACAACTACAATGAGCAGTTCTTC
TRBV10-3	TRBD1	-	TRBJ1-1	CAIRQGDTEAFF	TGTGCCATCAGACAGGGGGACACTGAAGCTTTCTTT
TRBV28	TRBD1	-	TRBJ1-3	CASRLTGAWENTIYF	TGTGCCAGCAGGCTCACAGGGGCTTGGGAAAACACCATATATTTT
TRBV2	TRBD2	-	TRBJ2-7	CASSGSVGGSYEQYF	TGTGCCAGCAGTGGGTCCGTGGGAGGGTCCTACGAGCAGTACTTC
TRBV29-1	-	-	TRBJ1-1	CSAGGGVRAFF	TGCAGCGCCGGGGGAGGGGTAAGAGCTTTCTTT
TRBV28	TRBD2	-	TRBJ2-7	CASKGTSGGEDEQYF	TGTGCCAGCAAGGGGACTAGCGGAGGGGAGGACGAGCAGTACTTC
TRBV6-1	TRBD1	-	TRBJ2-7	CASSEGQGSYEQYF	TGTGCCAGCAGTGAGGGACAGGGTTCCTACGAGCAGTACTTC
TRBV7-9	TRBD1	-	TRBJ2-3	CASSRGQGADTQYF	TGTGCCAGCAGCAGGGGACAGGGGGCAGATACGCAGTATTTT
TRBV19	-	-	TRBJ1-2	CASSWSTVNYGYTF	TGTGCCAGTAGTTGGTCGACAGTTAACTATGGCTACACCTTC
TRBV4-3	-	-	TRBJ2-3	CASSPGLTGSTDTQYF	TGCGCCAGCAGCCCGGGACTTACAGGTAGCACAGATACGCAGTATTTT
TRBV28	TRBD1	-	TRBJ1-2	CASSSGQLGYGYTF	TGTGCCAGCAGTTCGGGACAGTTAGGGTATGGCTACACCTTC
TRBV9	-	-	TRBJ1-2	CASSPPGFDGYTF	TGTGCCAGCAGCCCCCCGGGGTTTGATGGCTACACCTTC
TRBV19	-	-	TRBJ1-2	CASTEGLGGYTF	TGTGCCAGTACGGAGGGTCTGGGAGGCTACACCTTC
TRBV27	-	few	TRBJ2-6	CASSLLAVNGANVLTF	TGTGCCAGCAGTTTACTAGCTGTCAATGGGGCCAACGTCCTGACTTTC
TRBV11-1	TRBD2	-	TRBJ2-1	CASSWTSGDNEQFF	TGTGCCAGCAGCTGGACTAGCGGAGACAATGAGCAGTTCTTC
TRBV19	TRBD2	once	TRBJ2-5	CASSRAGGPQETQYF	TGTGCCAGTAGTAGGGCGGGAGGCCCCCAAGAGACCCAGTACTTC
TRBV11-3	-	-	TRBJ2-5	CASSLNLRETQYF	TGTGCCAGCAGCTTAAATTTGCGAGAGACCCAGTACTTC
TRBV7-3	TRBD2	-	TRBJ2-1	CASSSLTTGGSYNEQFF	TGTGCCAGCAGCTCCCTTACCACGGGAGGGAGCTACAATGAGCAGTTCTTC
TRBV2	-	once	TRBJ2-1	CASSVEGLNEQFF	TGTGCCAGCAGTGTAGAGGGTTTGAATGAGCAGTTCTTC
TRBV6-1	TRBD2	-	TRBJ2-1	CASSEHSWTSGIYNEQFF	TGTGCCAGCAGTGAGCACAGTTGGACTAGCGGGATCTACAATGAGCAGTTCTTC
TRBV7-9	-	-	TRBJ2-7	CASSLALSYEQYF	TGTGCCAGCAGCTTAGCTCTCTCTTACGAGCAGTACTTC
TRBV7-6	-	-	TRBJ2-7	CASSHHWTDRDYEQYF	TGTGCCAGCAGCCACCATTGGACCGACCGGGATTACGAGCAGTACTTC
TRBV19	-	-	TRBJ2-7	CASSIVGVSSYEQYF	TGTGCCAGTAGTATAGTGGGAGTGAGCTCCTACGAGCAGTACTTC
TRBV15	-	-	TRBJ2-7	CATRALRGSYEQYF	TGTGCCACCAGGGCCTTAAGAGGCTCCTACGAGCAGTACTTC
TRBV30	TRBD2	-	TRBJ2-5	CAWRRGREGRKETQYF	TGTGCCTGGAGGCGGGGGCGGGAGGGCCGAAAAGAGACCCAGTACTTC
TRBV13	-	-	TRBJ1-4	CASSQAGRNEKLFF	TGTGCCAGCAGCCAAGCGGGAAGGAATGAAAAACTGTTTTTT
TRBV9	-	-	TRBJ2-5	CASSAREKSQETQYF	TGTGCCAGCAGCGCCCGGGAGAAGAGCCAAGAGACCCAGTACTTC
TRBV2	-	-	TRBJ1-5	CASSGTPGNRDQPQHF	TGTGCCAGCAGTGGCACCCCGGGGAACAGGGACCAGCCCCAGCATTTT
TRBV6-4	TRBD2	-	TRBJ2-3	CASKKREGTDTQYF	TGTGCCAGCAAAAAGCGGGAGGGGACAGATACGCAGTATTTT
TRBV30	TRBD1	-	TRBJ1-5	CAWGNRDRAHQPQHF	TGTGCCTGGGGAAACCGGGACAGGGCTCATCAGCCCCAGCATTTT
TRBV7-2	-	once	TRBJ1-1	CASSLNRMNTEAFF	TGTGCCAGCAGCTTAAACAGGATGAACACTGAAGCTTTCTTT
TRBV14	-	-	TRBJ2-6	CASSLGGYSGANVLTF	TGTGCCAGCAGCCTCGGGGGTTACTCTGGGGCCAACGTCCTGACTTTC
TRBV11-2	-	once	TRBJ2-1	CASSPQEARMKQFF	TGTGCCAGCAGCCCCCAGGAAGCCCGGATGAAGCAGTTCTTC
TRBV18	TRBD2	once	TRBJ2-2	CASSRSGTREGTGELFF	TGTGCCAGCTCACGATCCGGGACTCGGGAGGGCACCGGGGAGCTGTTTTTT
TRBV28	TRBD1	once	TRBJ2-7	CASNPWTGSNEQYF	TGTGCCAGCAACCCCTGGACAGGGAGCAACGAGCAGTACTTC
TRBV28	-	-	TRBJ2-3	CASSFGRDSTDTQYF	TGTGCCAGCAGTTTCGGCAGGGATAGCACAGATACGCAGTATTTT
TRBV7-9	-	-	TRBJ2-3	CASSAYGGAQDTQYF	TGTGCCAGCAGCGCTTATGGAGGTGCACAAGATACGCAGTATTTT
TRBV30	TRBD2	-	TRBJ2-5	CAWTSGLQETQYF	TGTGCCTGGACTAGCGGCCTCCAAGAGACCCAGTACTTC
TRBV7-3	TRBD1	once	TRBJ2-7	CASSRSGTGHYEQYF	TGTGCCAGCAGCCGAAGCGGGACAGGGCACTACGAGCAGTACTTC
TRBV13	TRBD2	-	TRBJ2-2	CASRHTADAGGAGIGELFF	TGTGCCAGCAGGCACACCGCTGATGCGGGAGGGGCCGGTATCGGGGAGCTGTTTTTT
TRBV28	-	-	TRBJ2-7	CASSLSGGPVQYF	TGTGCCAGCAGTTTATCAGGGGGGCCGGTGCAGTACTTC
TRBV7-2	-	-	TRBJ2-3	CASSLEAGVTDTQYF	TGTGCCAGCAGCTTAGAGGCAGGGGTGACAGATACGCAGTATTTT
TRBV19	-	-	TRBJ1-5	CASSIGRRGNQPQHF	TGTGCCAGTAGTATAGGAAGGAGAGGCAATCAGCCCCAGCATTTT
TRBV30	TRBD1	-	TRBJ1-4	CAWSDPGTGRGEKLFF	TGTGCCTGGAGTGACCCGGGGACAGGGAGGGGTGAAAAACTGTTTTTT
TRBV4-1	TRBD1	-	TRBJ1-2	CASSPGTGGAGYGYTF	TGCGCCAGCAGCCCCGGGACAGGGGGCGCCGGCTATGGCTACACCTTC
TRBV27	TRBD2	few	TRBJ2-7	CASSRLAEYEQYF	TGTGCCAGCAGCAGGCTAGCGGAATACGAGCAGTACTTC